Listed here are 27 T cell receptor beta chains from one sample, sequenced in a study of blood T cell repertoires in COVID-19. This table comes from immunoSEQ multiplex PCR, and its TCRdb copy is limited to in-frame clones, with some not included. The sample shows approximately 80,000 clones, around four fifths of them seen only once. The specimen was peripheral blood. The receptors shown here come from a human donor in a cohort sampled during active COVID-19.

The genes are TRBV11-3 and TRBJ2-2, with 9 bases fitting TRBD1. The CDR3 consists of 15 residues. Germline-derived CDR1 and CDR2 are SGHNT and YENEEA. J was trimmed by 3 bases and V by 5 bases; bases with no gene match: 4. CDR3 amino acids: CASSQGQGYTGELFF. The CDR3 nucleotides are TGTGCCAGCAGCCAGGGACAGGGATACACCGGGGAGCTGTTTTTT.

The gene calls are TRBV7-2 and TRBJ1-2; 9 bases align to TRBD1. CDR1 and CDR2 (germline): SGHTA, FQGNSA. This CDR3 contains 14 residues. The J segment lost 5 bases and the V segment lost 5 bases, leaving 6 bases of the junction unmatched. The CDR3 region has the DNA TGTGCCAGCAGCACCTGGACAGGGGAATATGGCTACACCTTC. Protein: CASSTWTGEYGYTF.

This clone occurred once. This CDR3 is CASSRSPRGTNEKLFF. The CDR3 region has the DNA TGTGCCAGCAGCAGAAGCCCCCGGGGGACTAATGAAAAACTGTTTTTT. The rearrangement uses TRBV11-2 and TRBJ1-4; a weak D match, TRBD1 (5 bases). Trimming removed 5 bases at V and 2 bases at J, with 15 bases between. From germline, CDR1 is SGHAT and CDR2 FQNNGV. CDR3 length: 16 amino acids.

The chain carries TRBV3-1 (or the pseudogene TRBV3-2) and TRBJ2-7; D might be TRBD2 (6 bases). Germline V gene sequence: CDR1 LGHDT, CDR2 YNNKEL (reference sequence). Trimming removed 4 bases from V and 2 bases from J, with 18 bases in between. CDR3 length: 16 residues. The CDR3 region is CASSPVGTRGTYEQYF. DNA of the CDR3: TGTGCCAGCAGCCCGGTAGGTACACGGGGGACCTACGAGCAGTACTTC.

This chain uses TRBV18 with TRBJ1-1; tentative D call: TRBD1 (5 bases). The length of the CDR3 is 13 residues. V lost 6 bases, J lost 3 bases, and 11 bases lay in between. CDR1 is KGHSH and CDR2 is LQKENI in the germline V gene. The DNA for the CDR3 is TGTGCCAGCTCGGGGGGGTCGGACACTGAAGCTTTCTTT. Amino acid sequence: CASSGGSDTEAFF.

In this sample, this clone turned up once. This chain joins TRBV7-9 and TRBJ2-2; TRBD2 aligns across 12 bases. J gave up 0 bases and V 2 bases, and 7 bases lay outside the gene matches. This CDR3 contains 19 residues. From germline, CDR1 is SEHNR and CDR2 FQNEAQ (reference sequence). Here the CDR3 reads CASSLTTSGGFSNTGELFF. The CDR3 nucleotides are TGTGCCAGCAGCTTAACAACTAGCGGGGGGTTCTCGAACACCGGGGAGCTGTTTTTT.

This clone occurred once. The rearrangement uses TRBV5-4 and TRBJ2-7, with a weak D call TRBD1 (6 bases). Germline CDR1 and CDR2: SGHNT and YYREEE (reference sequence). V lost 0 bases, J lost 1 base, and 14 bases lay in between. This CDR3 region has 16 residues. In nucleotides, the CDR3 is TGTGCCAGCAGCTTGGCGGCAGGGGTTGGGTCCTACGAGCAGTACTTC. Protein sequence: CASSLAAGVGSYEQYF.

This clone turned up a few times. The chain employs TRBV3-1 (or the pseudogene TRBV3-2) and TRBJ1-2; 8 bases line up with TRBD1. V dropped 4 bases and J dropped 8; count of bases not matched to a gene: 6. There are 13 residues in the CDR3. Germline CDR1 and CDR2: LGHDT and YNNKEL (reference sequence). The CDR3 protein is CASSPWDRYGYTF. CDR3 in DNA: TGTGCCAGCAGCCCGTGGGACAGGTACGGCTACACCTTC.

The genes are TRBV10-1 and TRBJ1-5; maybe TRBD1 (5 bases). V was cut by 0 bases and J by 2 bases, with 8 bases left in between. Germline CDR1 and CDR2: WNHNN and SYGVQD (reference sequence). The CDR3 contains 15 residues. For the CDR3, the DNA is TGCGCCAGCAGTGAGTCAGGGGTTGGCAATCAGCCCCAGCATTTT. Translating gives CASSESGVGNQPQHF.

The chain combines TRBV5-1 with TRBJ2-5; 7 nucleotides line up with TRBD2. From germline, CDR1 is SGHRS and CDR2 YFSETQ. The CDR3 runs to 13 residues. Unmatched junction bases numbered 6, after V lost 5 bases and J lost 5 bases. CDR3 loop: CASRGSTSETQYF. In DNA, the CDR3 is TGCGCCAGCAGGGGATCGACTAGCGAGACCCAGTACTTC.

The CDR3 coding sequence is TGTGCCAGCAGTGGGGGGCATGAGGTCACTGAAGCTTTCTTT. Its protein is CASSGGHEVTEAFF. The rearrangement joins TRBV25-1 to TRBJ1-1, with TRBD1 as a possible D gene (6 bases). Trimming cost V 4 bases and J 4 bases, with 13 bases left between them. Germline assignment: CDR1 MGHDK and CDR2 SYGVNS. The CDR3 loop spans 14 amino acids.

The table lists this clone with a few counts. The chain combines TRBV2 with TRBJ1-1, with D unresolved. Trimming took off 6 bases at V and 11 bases at J, with 19 bases between the two ends. The CDR3 is 13 amino acids. CDR1 SNHLY and CDR2 FYNNEI come from the germline V gene. The CDR3 spells CASRHDSQEAAFF. CDR3 coding DNA: TGTGCCAGCAGACATGACTCCCAAGAAGCTGCTTTCTTT.

This chain joins TRBV19 and TRBJ1-6; 7 bases line up with TRBD1. There are 13 residues in the CDR3. Germline loops: CDR1 LNHDA, CDR2 SQIVND (reference sequence). J lost 9 bases, V lost 10 bases, and 9 bases had no gene match. CDR3 region: CATTGTDGSPLHF. CDR3 nucleotides: TGTGCCACTACAGGGACAGACGGTTCACCCCTCCACTTT.

In this sample, this clone turned up once. This sequence joins TRBV7-2 and TRBJ1-2; 7 positions match TRBD1. This CDR3 region has 19 residues. Germline V lookup: CDR1 SGHTA, CDR2 FQGNSA. V shed 0 bases and J 0 bases; nucleotides not matched to a gene: 13. CDR3 in amino acids: CASSLAGQTFFSANYGYTF. The CDR3 bases are TGTGCCAGCAGCTTAGCGGGACAGACATTCTTCTCAGCTAACTATGGCTACACCTTC.

V is TRBV5-1 and J is TRBJ1-2; 7 bases are a match to TRBD1. The germline V gene encodes CDR1 SGHRS and CDR2 YFSETQ. Trimming at V came to 0 bases and at J to 4 bases, leaving 9 bases not matched to a gene. The CDR3 runs to 16 residues. The CDR3 DNA reads as TGCGCCAGCAGCTTGGGACAGGGATTATTGGGCTATGGCTACACCTTC. Protein sequence: CASSLGQGLLGYGYTF.

The chain links TRBV5-4 to TRBJ2-5; TRBD1 matches at 7 bases. Germline V gene sequence: CDR1 SGHNT, CDR2 YYREEE (reference sequence). The CDR3 has 15 residues. The V and J ends lost 4 bases and 3 bases, in that order; junction bases with no gene match: 9. The CDR3 sequence: CASSQAGTVKETQYF. As DNA, the CDR3 is TGTGCCAGCAGCCAAGCCGGGACAGTAAAAGAGACCCAGTACTTC.

The genes are TRBV5-1 and TRBJ1-4, with D possibly being TRBD1 (5 bases). The germline CDR1 and CDR2 sequences are SGHRS and YFSETQ. The CDR3 runs 15 residues. Trimming shortened V by 1 base and J by 4 bases, and 11 bases separated the two germline ends. The CDR3 is CASSLRAGINEKLFF. DNA for the CDR3: TGCGCCAGCAGCTTGAGGGCAGGGATTAATGAAAAACTGTTTTTT.

This clone has just a few counts. The chain combines TRBV21-1 with TRBJ1-2. TRBV21-1 is listed as a pseudogene. The CDR3 runs to 12 residues. CDR3 protein: CASSAGVYGYTF. CDR3 nucleotide sequence: TGTGCCAGCTCAGCGGGGGTCTATGGCTACACCTTC.

This chain joins TRBV7-2 and TRBJ2-5; D gene unclear. This CDR3 is 15 amino acids long. Germline CDR1 and CDR2: SGHTA and FQGNSA. V was trimmed by 3 bases and J by 0 bases, leaving 11 bases between them. As DNA, the CDR3 is TGTGCCAGCAGCTTCCAACCGGAGTACCAAGAGACCCAGTACTTC. It yields the protein CASSFQPEYQETQYF.

The genes are TRBV6-1 and TRBJ1-2; D not certain. Per germline, CDR1 MNHNS and CDR2 SASEGT. Trimming stripped 0 bases from V and 3 bases from J, with 14 bases between. CDR3 length: 16 amino acids. The CDR3 coding sequence is TGTGCCAGCAGTGAAGCTTCCTCCAGGCAAGACTATGGCTACACCTTC. Translated: CASSEASSRQDYGYTF.

The rearrangement links TRBV2 to TRBJ2-4, with 11 bases fitting TRBD2. The trim removed 3 bases at V and 1 base at J, leaving 2 bases unmatched. The CDR3 consists of 16 residues. Germline loops: CDR1 SNHLY, CDR2 FYNNEI. CDR3 sequence: CASSDASGRAKNIQYF. CDR3 DNA: TGTGCCAGCAGTGACGCTAGCGGGAGGGCCAAAAACATTCAGTACTTC.

The V gene is TRBV28, the J gene TRBJ2-7; possibly TRBD2 for D (6 bases). The CDR3 contains 12 residues. CDR1 is MDHEN, CDR2 SYDVKM, per germline. Trimming cost V 2 bases and J 6 bases, with 8 bases left between them. The CDR3 bases are TGTGCCAGCAGTTTACCCGGGGGCGAGCAGTACTTC. It translates to CASSLPGGEQYF.

This chain joins TRBV10-3 and TRBJ2-7; 11 bases agree with TRBD1. Germline loops: CDR1 ENHRY, CDR2 SYGVKD. This CDR3 contains 16 residues. Losses at the gene ends were 5 bases for V and 4 bases for J; bases not matched to a gene: 10. CDR3 protein: CAISPKRDRGNYEQYF. The CDR3 bases are TGTGCCATCAGTCCAAAAAGGGACAGGGGGAATTACGAGCAGTACTTC.

The chain recombines TRBV4-1 with TRBJ2-7; D unresolved. The germline V gene has CDR1 MGHRA and CDR2 YSYEKL. The CDR3 runs to 14 residues. V was shortened by 4 bases and J by 3 bases, with 13 bases between the two germline ends. The chain's CDR3 is CASSPLLTDYEQYF. The CDR3, as DNA: TGCGCCAGCAGCCCCTTGCTAACTGACTACGAGCAGTACTTC.

The rearrangement links TRBV4-3 to TRBJ1-5; a possible D gene is TRBD1 (6 bases). CDR1 and CDR2 from the germline V gene are LGHNA and YSLEER. Trimming took 2 bases from V and 0 from J, leaving 11 bases between them. The length of the CDR3 is 16 residues. The CDR3 spells CASSQSTGNSNQPQHF. DNA of the CDR3: TGCGCCAGCAGCCAAAGTACAGGGAATAGCAATCAGCCCCAGCATTTT.

The chain is built from TRBV20-1 and TRBJ2-5; 8 bases fit TRBD1. The CDR3 extends over 14 amino acids. In germline, CDR1 is DFQATT, CDR2 SNEGSKA (reference sequence). V gave up 3 bases and J gave up 5 bases; unmatched junction bases: 8. For the CDR3, the DNA is TGCAGTGCTAGTGCAGGGGGCCCATGGGAGACCCAGTACTTC. It is translated as CSASAGGPWETQYF.

The chain recombines TRBV10-3 with TRBJ2-7, with TRBD2 matching over 8 bases. Per germline, CDR1 ENHRY and CDR2 SYGVKD. Trimming at V came to 6 bases and at J to 0 bases, leaving 4 bases not matched to a gene. The CDR3 has 14 amino acids. The CDR3 nucleotides are TGTGCCATCAGAGGCAGCGGGGGCTCCTACGAGCAGTACTTC. It translates to CAIRGSGGSYEQYF.